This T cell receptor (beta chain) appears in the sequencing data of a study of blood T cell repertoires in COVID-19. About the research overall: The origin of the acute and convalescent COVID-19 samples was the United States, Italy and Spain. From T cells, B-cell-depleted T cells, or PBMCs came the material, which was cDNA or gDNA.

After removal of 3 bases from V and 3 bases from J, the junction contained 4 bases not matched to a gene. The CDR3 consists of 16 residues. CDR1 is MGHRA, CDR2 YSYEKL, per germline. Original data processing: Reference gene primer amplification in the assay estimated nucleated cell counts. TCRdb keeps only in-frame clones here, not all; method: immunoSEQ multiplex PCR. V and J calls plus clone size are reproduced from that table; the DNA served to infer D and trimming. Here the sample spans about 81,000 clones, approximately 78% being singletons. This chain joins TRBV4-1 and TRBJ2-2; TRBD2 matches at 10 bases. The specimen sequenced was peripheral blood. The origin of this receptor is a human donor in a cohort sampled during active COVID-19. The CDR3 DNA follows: TGCGCCAGCAGCCACACCAGCGGGGGGGACACCGGGGAGCTGTTTTTT. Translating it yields CASSHTSGGDTGELFF.